The 20 T cell receptor beta chains given below trace back to one sample, sequenced in a study of early T cells in non-severe SARS-CoV-2 infection. TCRdb recomputed calls from the 5' RACE reads with MiXCR, one row per CDR3 protein. The profile shows 75,000 to 100,000 distinct CDR3 sequences, around 15% of them singletons. The sample comprised whole blood. Receptors originate from an adult who was a healthcare worker with PCR-confirmed SARS-CoV-2 infection or an uninfected control (not recorded which).

This clonotype turned up a few times. CDR3 coding DNA: TGTGCCAGCACCCCTCTTGGCGGGGGCACAGATACGCAGTATTTT. Translating gives CASTPLGGGTDTQYF. The chain joins TRBV28 to TRBJ2-3, with D possibly matching TRBD2 (6 bases). V dropped 7 bases and J dropped 1 base, with 15 bases sitting between them. The CDR3 loop spans 15 amino acids. CDR1 and CDR2 from the germline V gene are MDHEN and SYDVKM.

This clonotype was seen a few times. The chain employs TRBV29-1 and TRBJ1-1; no reliable D call. Germline V CDR1 and CDR2: SQVTM, ANQGSEA. The CDR3 covers 12 residues. V was cut by 5 bases and J by 0 bases, with 7 bases left in between. The CDR3 nucleotides are TGCAGCGTTCTGTTCATGAACACTGAAGCTTTCTTT. This sequence encodes CSVLFMNTEAFF.

The chain is built from TRBV7-8 and TRBJ2-1; 9 bases are a match to TRBD2. CDR1 and CDR2 (germline): SGHVS, FQNEAQ. This CDR3 spans 16 amino acids. With 5 bases clipped from V and 8 bases from J, the junction kept 13 bases outside the gene matches. CDR3 DNA sequence: TGTGCCAGCAGCCCCCGGAGAGCGGGGGGTTACGATGAGCAGTTCTTC. It specifies CASSPRRAGGYDEQFF. The full variable domain, its missing parts supplied by reference TRBV7-8 and TRBJ2-1, is GAGVSQSPRYKVAKRGQDVALRCDPISGHVSLFWYQQALGQGPEFLTYFQNEAQLDKSGLPSDRFFAERPEGSVSTLKIQRTQQEDSAVYLCASSPRRAGGYDEQFFGPGTRLTVL.

This chain connects TRBV4-1 to TRBJ1-4, with D hard to call. CDR3 length: 14 amino acids. Trimming took 1 base from V and 4 from J, leaving 7 bases between them. CDR1 and CDR2 (germline): MGHRA, YSYEKL. This CDR3 is CASSQGTVNEKLFF. The CDR3 nucleotides read TGCGCCAGCAGCCAAGGTACAGTTAATGAAAAACTGTTTTTT.

This clonotype showed up just a few times. CDR3 coding DNA: TGTGCCAGCAGCCACAGGAGGGGTAGCACAGATACGCAGTATTTT. It is translated as CASSHRRGSTDTQYF. The rearrangement joins TRBV3-1 to TRBJ2-3; a possible D gene is TRBD2 (6 bases). V was cut by 3 bases and J by 0 bases, with 10 bases left in between. The length of the CDR3 is 15 residues. The V gene's germline CDR1 is LGHDT and CDR2 YNNKEL (reference sequence).

This clonotype came up a few times. DNA of the CDR3: TGCGCCAGCAGCCAGGCCGGGTCCTCACAGTACTTC. This gives the protein CASSQAGSSQYF. The chain is built from TRBV4-1 and TRBJ2-5; D is unclear. The V gene's germline CDR1 is MGHRA and CDR2 YSYEKL. The CDR3 runs to 12 residues. V lost 3 bases, J lost 11 bases, and 13 bases lay in between.

In its sample, this clonotype was seen a few times. The chain combines TRBV7-9 with TRBJ2-3; D call uncertain. The CDR3 consists of 15 residues. Germline loops: CDR1 SEHNR, CDR2 FQNEAQ (reference sequence). V was trimmed by 4 bases and J by 3 bases, leaving 14 bases between them. This CDR3 is CASSSNPLGTDTQYF. The DNA for the CDR3 is TGTGCCAGCAGCTCCAACCCTCTTGGTACAGATACGCAGTATTTT.

The chain couples TRBV12-3 or TRBV12-4 to TRBJ2-1, with 8 bases fitting TRBD1. The J segment lost 10 bases and the V segment lost 3 bases, leaving 2 bases of the junction unmatched. This CDR3 has 12 residues. The CDR3 coding sequence is TGTGCCAGCAGTTTTCCAGGGGGCGAGCAGTTCTTC. As protein: CASSFPGGEQFF.

The chain couples TRBV6-1 to TRBJ2-7, with D tentatively TRBD2 (5 bases). In germline, CDR1 is MNHNS, CDR2 SASEGT. The CDR3 extends over 13 amino acids. V was cut by 5 bases and J by 2 bases, with 10 bases left in between. The CDR3 DNA reads as TGTGCCAGCAGTCGGGAAAAAGCCTACGAGCAGTACGTC. It specifies CASSREKAYEQYV.

This chain uses TRBV5-1 with TRBJ1-6, with TRBD1 matching 9 bases. V lost 0 bases, J lost 6 bases, and 1 base stayed unmatched. The CDR3 spans 15 residues. The germline CDR1 and CDR2 sequences are SGHRS and YFSETQ. The CDR3 DNA follows: TGCGCCAGCAGCTTGGGGGACAGGGTTAATTCACCCCTCCACTTT. This sequence encodes CASSLGDRVNSPLHF.

The gene calls are TRBV5-5 and TRBJ1-5, with unresolved D. V dropped 4 bases and J dropped 1 base, with 12 bases sitting between them. The germline V gene has CDR1 SGHKS and CDR2 YYEKEE (reference sequence). This CDR3 has 15 amino acids. CDR3 protein: CASSPGPASNQPQHF. Here the CDR3 DNA reads TGTGCCAGCAGCCCTGGGCCAGCAAGCAATCAGCCCCAGCATTTT.

This clonotype has just a few counts. The chain joins TRBV4-1 to TRBJ1-6; the match to TRBD1 covers 9 bases. The V gene end was trimmed by 4 bases and the J gene end by 4 bases; junction bases not matched to a gene: 8. Germline CDR1 reads MGHRA; CDR2 reads YSYEKL. The CDR3 extends over 17 amino acids. Here the CDR3 reads CASSLKGDRVYNSPLHF. CDR3 in DNA: TGCGCCAGCAGCCTCAAAGGGGACAGGGTTTATAATTCACCCCTCCACTTT.

As regards this clonotype: With a much larger clone just one base away, this may be a read error. V gene TRBV4-2 combines with J gene TRBJ2-1, with D perhaps being TRBD1 or TRBD2 (5 bases each). From germline, CDR1 is LGHNA and CDR2 YNFKEQ. V was shortened by 4 bases and J by 5 bases, with 24 bases between the two germline ends. The CDR3 is made up of 18 amino acids. CDR3 sequence reads: CASSRNSQSGRRNNEQFF. In DNA, the CDR3 is TGTGCCAGCAGCCGTAATTCCCAGTCGGGGCGCCGGAACAATGAGCAGTTCTTC.

This clonotype showed up many times. The chain joins TRBV20-1 to TRBJ2-5, with TRBD2 matching over 10 bases. CDR3 size: 16 residues. V lost 6 bases, J lost 1 base, and 11 bases stayed unmatched. The germline V gene has CDR1 DFQATT and CDR2 SNEGSKA (reference sequence). The DNA for the CDR3 is TGCAGTGCCCCCAGGGGTAGCGGGGGGATCCAAGAGACCCAGTACTTC. It codes for CSAPRGSGGIQETQYF.

The V call is TRBV5-4, the J call TRBJ2-1; TRBD1 is a possible D gene (6 bases). Trimming took off 4 bases at V and 3 bases at J, with 14 bases between the two ends. The CDR3 sequence is 15 residues long. Germline assignment: CDR1 SGHNT and CDR2 YYREEE (reference sequence). The CDR3 DNA reads as TGTGCCAGCAGCGCCACAGGGCCCCTCTACAATGAGCAGTTCTTC. Translation gives CASSATGPLYNEQFF.

In this sample, this clonotype turned up a few times. The J gene is TRBJ2-1, the V gene TRBV28; 9 bases line up with TRBD1. Germline-derived CDR1 and CDR2 are MDHEN and SYDVKM. The CDR3 contains 16 residues. V was clipped by 2 bases and J by 3 bases; unmatched bases: 5. The CDR3 DNA is TGTGCCAGCAGTTTAAGCGGACAGGGGTTCTACAATGAGCAGTTCTTC. Amino acid sequence: CASSLSGQGFYNEQFF.

The J gene is TRBJ2-7, the V gene TRBV28, with a possible D match to TRBD2 (7 bases). The ends were cut back, 5 bases at V and 2 bases at J, with 10 bases in the middle. This CDR3 region has 13 residues. Germline CDR1 and CDR2: MDHEN and SYDVKM. CDR3 protein: CASSRGGTYEQYV. DNA of the CDR3: TGTGCCAGCAGTAGGGGGGGAACCTACGAGCAGTACGTC.

The rearrangement links TRBV19 to TRBJ1-1; D not certain. V lost 5 bases and J 3 bases, leaving 16 bases between the germline ends. Germline loops: CDR1 LNHDA, CDR2 SQIVND (reference sequence). The CDR3 consists of 15 residues. Written as DNA, the CDR3 is TGTGCCAGTAGTCTGTCGCCCCACCGGGACACTGAAGCTTTCTTT. As protein: CASSLSPHRDTEAFF. The full variable domain, its missing parts supplied by reference TRBV19 and TRBJ1-1, is DGGITQSPKYLFRKEGQNVTLSCEQNLNHDAMYWYRQDPGQGLRLIYYSQIVNDFQKGDIAEGYSVSREKKESFPLTVTSAQKNPTAFYLCASSLSPHRDTEAFFGQGTRLTVV.

The chain uses TRBV9 and TRBJ1-2, with a possible D match to TRBD1 (5 bases). Between the trimmed V and J ends, which lost 3 bases and 4 bases, there was a span of 13 bases. The CDR3 sequence is 14 residues long. Germline values: CDR1 SGDLS, CDR2 YYNGEE. In nucleotides, the CDR3 is TGTGCCAGCAGCGCCAGGGTAGTTCCCTATGGCTACACCTTC. Residues: CASSARVVPYGYTF.

CDR3 sequence: CASSDETGDGKLFF. CDR3 DNA: TGTGCCAGCAGTGATGAGACAGGGGACGGAAAACTGTTTTTT. This chain connects TRBV25-1 to TRBJ1-4; 8 bases agree with TRBD1. The ends lost 3 bases at V and 10 bases at J; junction bases unmatched: 7. CDR3 length: 14 amino acids. The germline V gene encodes CDR1 MGHDK and CDR2 SYGVNS.